This record concerns one T cell receptor beta chain sequence. No antigen is known for it. Other DNA variants within this sample encode the same CDR3. The V gene lost 3 bases and the J gene lost 7 bases, with 10 bases spanning the gap. Germline V gene lookup returns CDR1 MNHEY and CDR2 SMNVEV (reference sequence). The CDR3 spans 13 residues. This sample was included in a study of graft-versus-host responses after intestinal transplantation. Profiling relied on immunoSEQ multiplex PCR, and the TCRdb table lists in-frame clones only, not all of them. The sample shows about 86,000 clones, more than 85% of them seen only once.

The origin of this receptor is a human donor who received an intestinal transplant. This specimen consisted of unstimulated CD8+ T cells sorted from spleen or lymph node cells, obtained before intestinal transplant. The V and J genes are TRBV27 and TRBJ1-5; D is possibly TRBD1 (5 bases). CDR3 nucleotides: TGTGCCAGCAGTTTCGGGGGTGGACAGCCCCAGCATTTT. Encoded protein: CASSFGGGQPQHF.